This TCR beta chain was observed in a study of molecular identifiers for immune sequencing clone quantification. Study summary: Replicates involved a five-way split of RNA from approximately 20,000 or 100,000 naive CD8 cells, with sequencing of four.

The table lists this clonotype with many counts. Its matching antigen is unknown. Study results and caveats: Underestimated sizes of highly expanded clones could result from identical TCR molecules that share a barcode.

CD8+CD4-CCR7+CD45RA+ sorting gave the naive CD8 T cells. Methods described previously, with TCR primers listed, were used for bulk TCR libraries. TCRdb reanalysed the PCR reads using MiXCR and keeps one entry per CDR3 protein. The table lists approximately 90,000 distinct CDR3 sequences, approximately 24% of them singletons. The origin of this receptor is a human donor in good health. Some libraries in this study had Jurkat cell RNA spiked in. The sequencing input was naive CD8+ T cells from blood, with Jurkat cell RNA spiked in. The subset is: FACS-sorted CD8+CD4-CCR7+CD45RA+ naive T cells.

In DNA, the CDR3 is TGCGCCAGCAAAAGGACAGATACCCCACTCAGCACAGATACGCAGTATTTT. Translating it yields CASKRTDTPLSTDTQYF. This chain joins TRBV4-1 and TRBJ2-3; weak D call: TRBD1 (6 bases). Between the trimmed V and J ends, which lost 7 bases and 0 bases, there was a span of 20 bases. Looked up from germline, CDR1 is MGHRA and CDR2 is YSYEKL. The CDR3 runs 17 residues.